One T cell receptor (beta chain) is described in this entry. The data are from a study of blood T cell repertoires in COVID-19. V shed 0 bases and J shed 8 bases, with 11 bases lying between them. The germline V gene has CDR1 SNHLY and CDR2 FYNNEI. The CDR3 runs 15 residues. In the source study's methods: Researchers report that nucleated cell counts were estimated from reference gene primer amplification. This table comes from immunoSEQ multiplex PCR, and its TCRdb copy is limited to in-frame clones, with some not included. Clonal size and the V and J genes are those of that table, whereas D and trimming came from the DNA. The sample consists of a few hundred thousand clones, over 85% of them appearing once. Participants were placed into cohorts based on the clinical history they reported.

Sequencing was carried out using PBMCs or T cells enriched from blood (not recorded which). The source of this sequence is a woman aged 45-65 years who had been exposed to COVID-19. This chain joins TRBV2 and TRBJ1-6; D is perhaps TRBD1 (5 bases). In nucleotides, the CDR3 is TGTGCCAGCAGTGAAGCTAGACAGACGGATTCACCCCTCCACTTT. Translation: CASSEARQTDSPLHF.